These 15 T cell receptor beta chains were sequenced from one sample in a study of blood T cell repertoires in COVID-19. This table comes from immunoSEQ multiplex PCR, and its TCRdb copy is limited to in-frame clones, with some not included. Seen here are more than 65,000 clones, about four fifths observed once, and the top ten hold roughly 6.3%. Sequences were obtained from peripheral blood. These receptors were taken from an older woman with acute or convalescent COVID-19.

This chain uses TRBV11-2 with TRBJ1-2, with a possible D match to TRBD1 (6 bases). The CDR3 spans 14 residues. The V gene lost 1 base and the J gene lost 4 bases, with 10 bases spanning the gap. The germline CDR1 and CDR2 sequences are SGHAT and FQNNGV. The CDR3 spells CASSLGTGLYGYTF. In DNA, the CDR3 is TGTGCCAGCAGCTTAGGCACAGGGCTCTATGGCTACACCTTC.

CDR3 coding DNA: TGTGCCAGCAGTCTACTCGGACAGGGGGTGGGAAACACCATATATTTT. It translates to CASSLLGQGVGNTIYF. V gene TRBV27 combines with J gene TRBJ1-3, with TRBD1 matching 10 bases. Trimming removed 5 bases from V and 4 bases from J; junction bases left unmatched: 8. The length of the CDR3 is 16 residues. CDR1 is MNHEY and CDR2 is SMNVEV in the germline V gene (reference sequence).

The chain employs TRBV9 and TRBJ1-2, with D maybe TRBD1 (6 bases). The V gene lost 0 bases and the J gene lost 6 bases, with 12 bases spanning the gap. The CDR3 covers 14 residues. Germline V CDR1 and CDR2: SGDLS, YYNGEE. CDR3 residues: CASSVGKGGDGYTF. The CDR3 DNA reads TGTGCCAGCAGCGTAGGGAAAGGGGGAGATGGCTACACCTTC.

The rearrangement joins TRBV7-2 to TRBJ2-2; 10 bases align to TRBD1. The germline gives CDR1 SGHTA, CDR2 FQGNSA. With 0 bases clipped from V and 3 bases from J, the junction kept 4 bases outside the gene matches. The length of the CDR3 is 17 residues. CDR3 coding DNA: TGTGCCAGCAGCTTAGCGGGGACAGGGGTATACACCGGGGAGCTGTTTTTT. Protein product: CASSLAGTGVYTGELFF. Full variable domain (missing parts from reference TRBV7-2 and TRBJ2-2): GAGVSQSPSNKVTEKGKDVELRCDPISGHTALYWYRQSLGQGLEFLIYFQGNSAPDKSGLPSDRFSAERTGGSVSTLTIQRTQQEDSAVYLCASSLAGTGVYTGELFFGEGSRLTVL.

The rearrangement links TRBV27 to TRBJ2-5; TRBD1 aligns across 8 bases. Trimming cost V 5 bases and J 2 bases; bases outside gene matches: 4. Per germline, CDR1 MNHEY and CDR2 SMNVEV (reference sequence). This CDR3 region has 14 residues. CDR3: CASSLRGRQETQYF. For the CDR3, the DNA is TGTGCCAGCAGTCTCAGGGGGCGGCAAGAGACCCAGTACTTC.

The J gene is TRBJ2-5, the V gene TRBV5-8, with 9 bases fitting TRBD1. Germline lookup yields CDR1 SGHTS and CDR2 YDEGEE. The CDR3 is 15 residues long. Unmatched junction bases numbered 8, after V lost 4 bases and J lost 4 bases. In DNA, the CDR3 is TGTGCCAGCAGCATCGGACAGGGGAGGCGAGAGACCCAGTACTTC. Its protein product is CASSIGQGRRETQYF.

V gene TRBV28 combines with J gene TRBJ2-5; 15 bases align to TRBD2. The junction had 8 bases not matched to a gene; V was cut back by 3 bases and J by 3 bases. The CDR3 spans 18 residues. CDR1 MDHEN and CDR2 SYDVKM come from the germline V gene. DNA for the CDR3: TGTGCCAGCAGTTTGGCTGGGACTAGCGGGGGGCCTGAAGAGACCCAGTACTTC. Protein product: CASSLAGTSGGPEETQYF.

This chain's CDR3 is CASSRTTSGGSSFF. CDR3 coding DNA: TGTGCCAGCAGCAGAACGACTAGCGGGGGAAGCTCGTTCTTC. This chain links TRBV7-8 with TRBJ2-1; 12 nucleotides line up with TRBD2. V lost 5 bases to trimming and J lost 15 bases; unmatched junction nucleotides: 11. The CDR3 totals 14 residues. The germline gives CDR1 SGHVS, CDR2 FQNEAQ. The complete variable domain, with remaining parts taken from reference TRBV7-8 and TRBJ2-1, reads GAGVSQSPRYKVAKRGQDVALRCDPISGHVSLFWYQQALGQGPEFLTYFQNEAQLDKSGLPSDRFFAERPEGSVSTLKIQRTQQEDSAVYLCASSRTTSGGSSFFGPGTRLTVL.

The rearrangement links TRBV28 to TRBJ2-3; the match to TRBD1 covers 7 bases. Germline CDR1 is MDHEN and CDR2 is SYDVKM. V dropped 2 bases and J dropped 2; count of bases not matched to a gene: 4. CDR3 length: 15 amino acids. The CDR3 nucleotides read TGTGCCAGCAGTTTAGGGACAGATATCACAGATACGCAGTATTTT. Protein product: CASSLGTDITDTQYF.

The chain carries TRBV5-1 and TRBJ1-1; D gene ambiguous. This CDR3 region has 15 residues. Germline values: CDR1 SGHRS, CDR2 YFSETQ. The ends were cut back, 0 bases at V and 2 bases at J, with 11 bases in the middle. The CDR3 is CASSLAPGLNTEAFF. The CDR3 nucleotides are TGCGCCAGCAGCTTGGCCCCTGGTCTAAACACTGAAGCTTTCTTT.

The chain combines TRBV2 with TRBJ1-1; D perhaps matches TRBD1 (5 bases). The V gene's germline CDR1 is SNHLY and CDR2 FYNNEI. This CDR3 spans 12 amino acids. The ends were cut back, 3 bases at V and 5 bases at J, with 7 bases in the middle. The CDR3 loop is CASSEGGTEAFF. The CDR3 nucleotides read TGTGCCAGCAGTGAGGGGGGTACTGAAGCTTTCTTT. Full variable domain (rest looked up from reference TRBV2 and TRBJ1-1): EPEVTQTPSHQVTQMGQEVILRCVPISNHLYFYWYRQILGQKVEFLVSFYNNEISEKSEIFDDQFSVERPDGSNFTLKIRSTKLEDSAMYFCASSEGGTEAFFGQGTRLTVV.

This clone was detected a few times. Within the sample, other DNA sequences also encode this same CDR3. V is TRBV6-5 and J is TRBJ1-5; no firm D call. The CDR3 loop spans 13 amino acids. Trimming left V 2 bases short and J 4 bases short, with 6 bases between. The V gene's germline CDR1 is MNHEY and CDR2 SVGAGI. The CDR3: CASSYGRNQPQHF. The DNA for the CDR3 is TGTGCCAGCAGTTACGGGAGAAATCAGCCCCAGCATTTT.

V is TRBV7-3 and J is TRBJ1-2; D perhaps matches TRBD1 (5 bases). Trimming shortened V by 5 bases and J by 0 bases, and 10 bases separated the two germline ends. The CDR3 extends over 14 amino acids. Germline values: CDR1 SGHTA, CDR2 FQGTGA. The chain's CDR3 is CASSLLGANYGYTF. In nucleotides, the CDR3 is TGTGCCAGCAGCCTATTAGGGGCTAACTATGGCTACACCTTC.

V is TRBV6-6 and J is TRBJ1-2; TRBD1 might be the D (5 bases). Trimming shortened V by 5 bases and J by 1 base, and 8 bases separated the two germline ends. This CDR3 has 13 amino acids. Germline loops: CDR1 MNHNY, CDR2 SVGAGI (reference sequence). The CDR3 region is CASSPGGNYGYTF. CDR3 in DNA: TGTGCCAGCAGTCCGGGGGGTAACTATGGCTACACCTTC.

The chain carries TRBV27 and TRBJ1-6; no reliable D call. In germline, CDR1 is MNHEY, CDR2 SMNVEV (reference sequence). The CDR3 is made up of 15 amino acids. V was shortened by 3 bases and J by 7 bases, with 13 bases between the two germline ends. This CDR3 reads CASSLVLAGNSPLHF. The CDR3 DNA reads TGTGCCAGCAGTTTGGTTCTAGCGGGGAATTCACCCCTCCACTTT.